The rows below give T cell receptor beta chains drawn from one sample of a study of cytomegalovirus exposure and HLA in healthy donors. The data were produced by immunoSEQ multiplex PCR, yet TCRdb's version contains in-frame clones alone and is incomplete. The sample yields about 110,000 clones, approximately 80% seen once. The sequenced sample consisted of PBMCs. The origin of the receptors is a male donor in good health and CMV-seronegative. Both conserved end residues are part of each CDR3. Each record gives: clone size, V gene, J gene, D gene, CDR3 protein, CDR3 DNA. The D gene is left open where the match is weak. Not every row has a clone size; where given, it reads once, few, many or a size class.

>NA|TRBV5-1|TRBJ2-7|NA
CASKERPYTGTPSSYEQYF
TGCGCCAGCAAAGAACGTCCGTACACCGGGACACCTAGCTCCTACGAGCAGTACTTC
>NA|TRBV7-2|TRBJ2-2|TRBD2
CASSPRTSGRAGELFF
TGTGCCAGCAGCCCACGGACTAGCGGGAGGGCCGGGGAGCTGTTTTTT
>NA|TRBV10-3|TRBJ1-4|NA
CAISDRGATNEKLFF
TGTGCCATCAGTGACCGCGGTGCAACTAATGAAAAACTGTTTTTT
>few|TRBV27|TRBJ2-1|NA
CASRQLVRYNEQFF
TGTGCCAGCAGGCAACTAGTGAGATACAATGAGCAGTTCTTC
>NA|TRBV7-8|TRBJ2-4|NA
CASSLGGPNIQYF
TGTGCCAGCAGCTTAGGGGGCCCAAACATTCAGTACTTC
>NA|TRBV5-5|TRBJ2-2|TRBD2
CASSLEREYTGELFF
TGTGCCAGCAGTTTGGAGCGGGAGTACACCGGGGAGCTGTTTTTT
>NA|TRBV27|TRBJ2-5|TRBD2
CASSSSSGRQTQYF
TGTGCCAGCAGTAGTTCTAGCGGGAGACAGACCCAGTACTTC
>NA|TRBV19|TRBJ2-7|NA
CASSISVMRKDEQYF
TGTGCCAGTAGTATAAGCGTAATGAGAAAAGACGAGCAGTACTTC
>NA|TRBV28|TRBJ2-7|NA
CASRLGHEQYF
TGTGCCAGCAGGTTAGGCCACGAGCAGTACTTC
>NA|TRBV27|TRBJ2-5|TRBD1
CASSLSQGALETQYF
TGTGCCAGCAGTTTATCCCAGGGGGCGTTGGAGACCCAGTACTTC
>NA|TRBV5-1|TRBJ2-1|NA
CASSLFTDEQFF
TGCGCCAGCAGCTTGTTTACGGATGAGCAGTTCTTC
>NA|TRBV11-2|TRBJ2-5|TRBD1
CASSSLTRGIEETQYF
TGTGCCAGCAGCTCCCTAACCAGGGGGATTGAAGAGACCCAGTACTTC
>NA|TRBV19|TRBJ1-5|TRBD1
CASSTTGGFDRQHF
TGTGCCAGTAGTACAACAGGGGGTTTCGATCGCCAGCATTTT
>NA|TRBV5-4|TRBJ2-2|TRBD1
CASSTRTGGNTGELFF
TGTGCCAGCAGCACCCGTACAGGGGGCAACACCGGGGAGCTGTTTTTT
>NA|TRBV6-5|TRBJ1-2|TRBD1
CASSWTGGGYGYTF
TGTGCCAGCAGTTGGACAGGAGGGGGCTATGGCTACACCTTC
>NA|TRBV7-8|TRBJ1-5|NA
CASTDGGTNQPQHF
TGTGCCAGCACCGACGGAGGGACCAATCAGCCCCAGCATTTT
>once|TRBV7-6|TRBJ2-7|NA
CASSQDYEQYF
TGTGCCAGCAGCCAGGACTACGAGCAGTACTTC
>few|TRBV7-2|TRBJ1-3|NA
CASSPRRADGNTIYF
TGTGCCAGCAGTCCCCGGAGGGCGGACGGAAACACCATATATTTT
>NA|TRBV4-1|TRBJ2-2|TRBD1
CASSYTGGTGELFF
TGCGCCAGCAGCTACACAGGGGGCACCGGGGAGCTGTTTTTT
>NA|TRBV4-2|TRBJ1-2|NA
CASSQGTVYGYTF
TGTGCCAGCAGCCAAGGTACAGTCTATGGCTACACCTTC
>NA|TRBV10-3|TRBJ2-1|TRBD1
CATSPGGQDLLNEQFF
TGTGCCACCTCCCCCGGGGGACAGGATCTACTCAATGAGCAGTTCTTC
>NA|TRBV15|TRBJ2-7|TRBD2
CATSREAGAKSEQYF
TGTGCCACCAGCAGGGAAGCGGGAGCCAAGAGCGAGCAGTACTTC
>once|TRBV9|TRBJ2-1|TRBD2
CASSRAGDSSEQFF
TGTGCCAGCAGCCGAGCGGGAGATAGTAGTGAGCAGTTCTTC
>NA|TRBV2|TRBJ2-7|NA
CASREDSHSYEQYF
TGTGCCAGCAGAGAGGACAGTCACTCCTACGAGCAGTACTTC
>once|TRBV30|TRBJ1-2|NA
CAWSPGEYGYTF
TGTGCCTGGAGTCCCGGGGAGTATGGCTACACCTTC
>NA|TRBV6-5|TRBJ1-6|NA
CASSYWGVLSPRPLHF
TGTGCCAGCAGTTACTGGGGGGTTTTGTCCCCAAGACCCCTCCACTTT
>NA|TRBV6-5|TRBJ1-5|TRBD1
CASRRDREQPQHF
TGTGCCAGCCGCCGGGACAGGGAACAGCCCCAGCATTTT
>NA|TRBV7-3|TRBJ2-3|NA
CASSSEAHSDTQYF
TGTGCCAGCAGCTCGGAGGCCCACTCAGATACGCAGTATTTT
>NA|TRBV19|TRBJ1-1|NA
CASQTSGNTEAFF
TGTGCCAGCCAGACGTCGGGGAACACTGAAGCTTTCTTT
>NA|TRBV30|TRBJ2-1|NA
CAWSETSPSDEQFF
TGTGCCTGGAGTGAAACTTCCCCTAGCGATGAGCAGTTCTTC
>NA|TRBV6-1|TRBJ2-1|TRBD2
CASSGSGEGYNEQFF
TGTGCCAGCAGTGGTAGCGGGGAGGGGTACAATGAGCAGTTCTTC
>NA|TRBV2|TRBJ2-7|NA
CASSEIPGNNEQYF
TGTGCCAGCAGTGAAATCCCCGGGAATAACGAGCAGTACTTC
>NA|TRBV11-1|TRBJ2-5|NA
CASSPGVSGILQETQYF
TGTGCCAGCAGCCCCGGGGTTAGCGGAATCCTCCAAGAGACCCAGTACTTC
>NA|TRBV14|TRBJ1-4|TRBD1
CASSQRTGTGIEKLFF
TGTGCCAGCAGCCAACGAACCGGGACAGGGATAGAAAAACTGTTTTTT
>NA|TRBV29-1|TRBJ2-1|TRBD2
CSVEETSGFSYNEQFF
TGCAGCGTTGAGGAGACTAGCGGATTCTCCTACAATGAGCAGTTCTTC
>NA|TRBV7-2|TRBJ1-5|NA
CASSLVEFHGPSLFQPQHF
TGTGCCAGCAGCTTAGTTGAATTTCATGGGCCCAGCCTCTTTCAGCCCCAGCATTTT
>NA|TRBV7-6|TRBJ2-7|TRBD1
CASSSGQGKNEQYF
TGTGCCAGCAGCTCCGGACAGGGGAAGAACGAGCAGTACTTC
>NA|TRBV28|TRBJ2-2|NA
CASSLGGLNTGELFF
TGTGCCAGCAGTTTGGGGGGGCTCAACACCGGGGAGCTGTTTTTT
>NA|TRBV2|TRBJ1-1|TRBD1
CASRDHRGDTEAFF
TGTGCCAGCAGGGATCACAGGGGAGACACTGAAGCTTTCTTT
>once|TRBV7-2|TRBJ2-5|TRBD2
CASSLGLAGPQETQYF
TGTGCCAGCAGCTTAGGCCTAGCGGGGCCCCAAGAGACCCAGTACTTC
>NA|TRBV20-1|TRBJ1-1|TRBD1
CSARQGATFF
TGCAGTGCTAGACAGGGGGCGACTTTCTTT
>NA|TRBV5-1|TRBJ2-1|NA
CASSSAGTSYNEQFF
TGCGCCAGCTCAAGCGCGGGGACCTCCTACAATGAGCAGTTCTTC
>NA|TRBV5-1|TRBJ2-1|NA
CASSLVAREYNEQFF
TGCGCCAGCAGCTTGGTAGCGCGGGAATACAATGAGCAGTTCTTC
>NA|TRBV9|TRBJ2-5|TRBD2
CASSVGLAGVETQYF
TGTGCCAGCAGCGTAGGGCTAGCGGGAGTAGAGACCCAGTACTTC
>NA|TRBV7-3|TRBJ2-5|NA
CASSPRRGSDTQETQYF
TGTGCCAGCAGCCCGAGGCGCGGATCGGATACACAAGAGACCCAGTACTTC
>NA|TRBV10-1|TRBJ2-2|TRBD1
CASSGNRGNTGELFF
TGCGCCAGCAGTGGGAACAGGGGCAACACCGGGGAGCTGTTTTTT
>NA|TRBV19|TRBJ2-1|NA
CASSIVDEQFF
TGTGCCAGTAGTATAGTCGATGAGCAGTTCTTC
>once|TRBV7-3|TRBJ2-5|TRBD2
CASSSRRGSETQYF
TGTGCCAGCAGCTCTCGTCGCGGGAGTGAGACCCAGTACTTC
>NA|TRBV7-2|TRBJ1-5|NA
CASSPGELIQPQHF
TGTGCCAGCAGCCCGGGGGAGTTGATCCAGCCCCAGCATTTT
>NA|TRBV10-2|TRBJ2-7|TRBD2
CASGTSGSSEQYF
TGCGCCAGCGGGACTAGCGGGAGTAGCGAGCAGTACTTC
>NA|TRBV2|TRBJ2-3|NA
CASSAPSVPVSTDTQYF
TGTGCCAGCAGTGCGCCCAGCGTCCCTGTAAGCACAGATACGCAGTATTTT
>few|TRBV18|TRBJ1-1|NA
CASSPPSVNTEAFF
TGTGCCAGCTCACCACCATCAGTGAACACTGAAGCTTTCTTT
>NA|TRBV7-9|TRBJ2-1|TRBD1
CASSAVGQVNEQFF
TGTGCCAGCAGCGCCGTAGGACAGGTCAATGAGCAGTTCTTC
>few|TRBV28|TRBJ2-7|TRBD1
CASSLADREVTKQYF
TGTGCCAGCAGTCTTGCGGACAGGGAGGTAACGAAGCAGTACTTC
>few|TRBV5-4|TRBJ1-4|NA
CASSGQGREKLFF
TGTGCCAGCAGCGGGCAGGGAAGAGAAAAACTGTTTTTT